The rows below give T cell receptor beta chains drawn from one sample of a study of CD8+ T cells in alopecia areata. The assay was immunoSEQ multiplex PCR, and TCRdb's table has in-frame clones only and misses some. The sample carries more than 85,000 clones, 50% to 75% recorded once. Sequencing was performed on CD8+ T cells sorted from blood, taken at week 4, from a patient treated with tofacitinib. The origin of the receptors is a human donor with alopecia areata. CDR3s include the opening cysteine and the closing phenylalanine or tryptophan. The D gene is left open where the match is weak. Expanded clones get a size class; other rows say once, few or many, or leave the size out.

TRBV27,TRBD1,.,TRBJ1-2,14,CASSPGQARYGYTF,TGTGCCAGCAGCCCCGGACAGGCCCGCTATGGCTACACCTTC
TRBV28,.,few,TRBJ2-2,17,CASSPSQLTMYTGELFF,TGTGCCAGCAGCCCAAGTCAACTAACGATGTACACCGGGGAGCTGTTTTTT
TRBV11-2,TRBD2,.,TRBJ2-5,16,CASSLVGLAGVATQYF,TGTGCCAGCAGCTTAGTGGGACTAGCGGGAGTGGCGACCCAGTACTTC
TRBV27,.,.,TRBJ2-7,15,CASRLLGGSSYEQYF,TGTGCCAGCAGGTTATTAGGGGGAAGCTCCTACGAGCAGTACTTC
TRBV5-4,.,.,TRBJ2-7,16,CASSLDGGFRTYEQYF,TGTGCCAGCAGCTTAGATGGCGGATTTAGAACCTACGAGCAGTACTTC
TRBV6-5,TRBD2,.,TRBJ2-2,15,CASSYRREVPGELFF,TGTGCCAGCAGTTATCGGCGGGAGGTTCCCGGGGAGCTGTTTTTT
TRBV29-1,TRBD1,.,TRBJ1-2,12,CSAEDRADGYTF,TGCAGCGCCGAGGACAGGGCCGATGGCTACACCTTC
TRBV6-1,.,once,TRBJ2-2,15,CASSEEQANTGELFF,TGTGCCAGCAGTGAAGAGCAGGCGAACACCGGGGAGCTGTTTTTT
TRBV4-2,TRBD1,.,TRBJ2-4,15,CASSQGPGQVNIQYF,TGTGCCAGCAGCCAAGGCCCGGGACAGGTCAACATTCAGTACTTC
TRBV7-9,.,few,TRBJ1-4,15,CASSLVDRTNEKLFF,TGTGCCAGCAGCTTAGTGGACAGAACTAATGAAAAACTGTTTTTT